These 23 T cell receptor beta chains were sequenced from one sample in a study of T cell changes during pregnancy in multiple sclerosis. Clones were read by immunoSEQ multiplex PCR, and TCRdb kept only the in-frame ones, dropping some. The sample contains over 60,000 clones, roughly 91% of which appear only once. The input for sequencing was CD4+ T cells from peripheral blood mononuclear cells, taken in the third trimester of pregnancy. These TCRs come from a female donor in good health, enrolled as a control in a pregnancy study.

V is TRBV6-6 and J is TRBJ2-5; TRBD1 agrees at 9 bases. After removal of 7 bases from V and 5 bases from J, the junction contained 11 bases not matched to a gene. The CDR3 sequence is 15 residues long. Germline V gives CDR1 MNHNY, CDR2 SVGAGI (reference sequence). DNA of the CDR3: TGTGCCAGCACATTAACAGGGGGCGGTGGGGAGACCCAGTACTTC. Encoded protein: CASTLTGGGGETQYF.

V and J are TRBV6-1 and TRBJ1-4, with no clear D. Germline CDR1 and CDR2: MNHNS and SASEGT. V lost 4 bases to trimming and J lost 8 bases, with 17 bases between them. CDR3 length: 15 amino acids. In DNA, the CDR3 is TGTGCCAGCAGTGGGGAGACTCTTTCAGCAGAAAAACTGTTTTTT. It specifies CASSGETLSAEKLFF.

V is TRBV6-5 and J is TRBJ2-2; D unresolved. The CDR3 sequence is 16 residues long. Per the germline V gene, CDR1 is MNHEY and CDR2 is SVGAGI. Trimming removed 2 bases from V and 6 bases from J, with 16 bases in between. CDR3 nucleotides: TGTGCCAGCAGTTACGTAAAAAACAGCTTCCCCGGGGAGCTGTTTTTT. Translating gives CASSYVKNSFPGELFF.

The chain employs TRBV7-9 and TRBJ2-1, with D unresolved. This CDR3 has 14 amino acids. The germline CDR1 and CDR2 sequences are SEHNR and FQNEAQ (reference sequence). V lost 1 base and J lost 8, with 12 bases in between. The chain's CDR3 is CASSLDLLGDEQFF. CDR3 sequence (DNA): TGTGCCAGCAGCTTAGATTTGCTGGGCGATGAGCAGTTCTTC.

The V call is TRBV6-6, the J call TRBJ1-6; D uncertain. The germline V gene encodes CDR1 MNHNY and CDR2 SVGAGI (reference sequence). The CDR3 extends over 13 amino acids. Trimming took 2 bases from V and 10 from J, leaving 9 bases between them. CDR3 loop: CASSYGRRSPLHF. The CDR3 bases are TGTGCCAGCAGTTACGGACGGAGGTCACCCCTCCACTTT.

This chain links TRBV4-2 with TRBJ1-1, with D hard to call. The CDR3 is 15 amino acids. Germline CDR1 LGHNA, CDR2 YNFKEQ. The ends were cut back, 1 base at V and 3 bases at J, with 12 bases in the middle. This CDR3 is CASSQVQRAYTEAFF. The CDR3, as DNA: TGTGCCAGCAGCCAAGTCCAGAGGGCATACACTGAAGCTTTCTTT.

This chain uses TRBV9 with TRBJ1-1; 8 positions match TRBD1. The trim removed 0 bases at V and 5 bases at J, leaving 3 bases unmatched. Germline CDR1 SGDLS, CDR2 YYNGEE. The CDR3 sequence is 14 residues long. CDR3 bases: TGTGCCAGCAGCGTAGCTACAGGGGGGACTGAAGCTTTCTTT. Protein: CASSVATGGTEAFF.

J is TRBJ1-5 and V is TRBV19, with 7 nucleotides matching TRBD1. In germline, CDR1 is LNHDA, CDR2 SQIVND (reference sequence). This CDR3 is built from 14 residues. V lost 5 bases, J lost 0 bases, and 1 base stayed unmatched. For the CDR3, the DNA is TGTGCCAGTAGTGACAGGGCTAGCAATCAGCCCCAGCATTTT. It translates to CASSDRASNQPQHF.

The chain is built from TRBV19 and TRBJ1-1, with D perhaps matching TRBD1 (6 bases). Deletions cut 2 bases from V and 6 bases from J, with 16 bases between. CDR1 is LNHDA, CDR2 SQIVND, per germline (reference sequence). The length of the CDR3 is 15 residues. The CDR3: CASSIMGAELAEAFF. In nucleotides, the CDR3 is TGTGCCAGTAGTATAATGGGGGCAGAGTTGGCTGAAGCTTTCTTT.

V usage is TRBV7-9 and J usage is TRBJ1-1; D may be TRBD1 (6 bases). Germline lookup yields CDR1 SEHNR and CDR2 FQNEAQ (reference sequence). Trimming left V 1 base short and J 5 bases short, with 8 bases between. This CDR3 has 13 residues. The CDR3 reads CASSLEGQTEAFF. CDR3 coding DNA: TGTGCCAGCAGCTTAGAAGGACAGACTGAAGCTTTCTTT. Based on the CDR3 plus reference TRBV7-9 and TRBJ1-1, the full variable domain is DTGVSQNPRHKITKRGQNVTFRCDPISEHNRLYWYRQTLGQGPEFLTYFQNEAQLEKSRLLSDRFSAERPKGSFSTLEIQRTEQGDSAMYLCASSLEGQTEAFFGQGTRLTVV.

V gene TRBV25-1 combines with J gene TRBJ2-3; 8 bases are shared with TRBD2. This CDR3 has 15 amino acids. J lost 5 bases, V lost 6 bases, and 10 bases had no gene match. Germline V gene lookup returns CDR1 MGHDK and CDR2 SYGVNS. This chain's CDR3 is CASSQVGGAQDTQYF. In nucleotides, the CDR3 is TGTGCCAGCAGCCAGGTCGGGGGGGCCCAAGATACGCAGTATTTT.

The V and J genes are TRBV19 and TRBJ1-1, with D unresolved. This CDR3 comprises 13 residues. CDR1 and CDR2 (germline): LNHDA, SQIVND (reference sequence). Trimming shortened V by 6 bases and J by 0 bases, and 8 bases separated the two germline ends. In nucleotides, the CDR3 is TGTGCCAGTAGCCTGCGGATGAACACTGAAGCTTTCTTT. Translated: CASSLRMNTEAFF.

The chain couples TRBV7-8 to TRBJ2-7, with D possibly matching TRBD2 (6 bases). V was shortened by 1 base and J by 4 bases, with 11 bases between the two germline ends. The germline V gene encodes CDR1 SGHVS and CDR2 FQNEAQ. The CDR3 totals 14 residues. DNA for the CDR3: TGTGCCAGCAGCTTAGTTCTCGGAGGGTACGAGCAGTACTTC. As protein: CASSLVLGGYEQYF. Looking up the rest from reference TRBV7-8 and TRBJ2-7 gives the full variable domain: GAGVSQSPRYKVAKRGQDVALRCDPISGHVSLFWYQQALGQGPEFLTYFQNEAQLDKSGLPSDRFFAERPEGSVSTLKIQRTQQEDSAVYLCASSLVLGGYEQYFGPGTRLTVT.

The rearrangement joins TRBV5-1 to TRBJ1-4; D perhaps matches TRBD1 (6 bases). The CDR3 is 15 residues long. Germline CDR1 SGHRS, CDR2 YFSETQ. V gave up 4 bases and J gave up 6 bases, with 16 bases separating them. The CDR3 loop is CASSVQGGSDEKLFF. CDR3 nucleotide sequence: TGCGCCAGCAGCGTACAGGGTGGGAGTGATGAAAAACTGTTTTTT.

The chain employs TRBV4-3 and TRBJ2-2; TRBD2 agrees at 12 bases. Germline CDR1 and CDR2: LGHNA and YSLEER. With V trimmed by 0 bases and J by 3 bases, 14 bases remained unmatched. The CDR3 is 21 residues long. In nucleotides, the CDR3 is TGCGCCAGCAGCCAAGAGTGGTTTACTAGCGGGGGGCTGGTGGACACCGGGGAGCTGTTTTTT. This gives the protein CASSQEWFTSGGLVDTGELFF.

The chain recombines TRBV16 with TRBJ1-5; D unclear. CDR1 is KGHSY and CDR2 is FQNENV in the germline V gene. The CDR3 covers 15 residues. The ends were cut back, 0 bases at V and 4 bases at J, with 10 bases in the middle. The CDR3 coding sequence is TGTGCCAGCAGCCAATCAGCAGGTCCAAATCAGCCCCAGCATTTT. Amino acid sequence: CASSQSAGPNQPQHF.

The chain recombines TRBV2 with TRBJ1-1, with 7 bases fitting TRBD1. The CDR3 is 14 amino acids. Trimming at V came to 6 bases and at J to 11 bases, leaving 15 bases not matched to a gene. Germline V gene sequence: CDR1 SNHLY, CDR2 FYNNEI. The CDR3 DNA reads TGTGCCAGCAGATCCGAGGCAGGGGGAGGATTGGCTTTCTTT. The encoded protein is CASRSEAGGGLAFF.

The chain carries TRBV19 and TRBJ2-3; possibly TRBD1 for D (5 bases). The germline CDR1 and CDR2 sequences are LNHDA and SQIVND (reference sequence). V lost 4 bases and J 7 bases, leaving 15 bases between the germline ends. The CDR3 spans 14 residues. CDR3 DNA sequence: TGTGCCAGTAGTAACAACAGGCCCCCTCATACGCAGTATTTT. Translated, it gives CASSNNRPPHTQYF.

The genes are TRBV5-5 and TRBJ2-6; 8 bases line up with TRBD1. Per the germline V gene, CDR1 is SGHKS and CDR2 is YYEKEE (reference sequence). CDR3 length: 15 amino acids. Losses at the gene ends were 4 bases for V and 2 bases for J; bases not matched to a gene: 2. CDR3 sequence reads: CASSGQGAGANVLTF. The CDR3 DNA follows: TGTGCCAGCAGCGGACAGGGAGCTGGGGCCAACGTCCTGACTTTC.

The chain uses TRBV5-6 and TRBJ1-6, with 7 bases lining up with TRBD1. The CDR3 is 16 amino acids. Germline loops: CDR1 SGHDT, CDR2 YYEEEE. Unmatched junction bases numbered 11, after V lost 4 bases and J lost 7 bases. DNA of the CDR3: TGTGCCAGCAGCATAACAGACAGGGTTAGGAATTCACCCCTCCACTTT. Translating gives CASSITDRVRNSPLHF.

The V gene is TRBV5-5, the J gene TRBJ1-1, with D tentatively TRBD1 (5 bases). CDR1 SGHKS and CDR2 YYEKEE come from the germline V gene (reference sequence). CDR3 length: 14 residues. V was pared by 3 bases and J by 1 base, with 10 bases between. This chain's CDR3 is CASSSGTSNTEAFF. In nucleotides, the CDR3 is TGTGCCAGCAGCTCCGGGACTTCGAACACTGAAGCTTTCTTT.

The rearrangement uses TRBV5-1 and TRBJ2-5; the D gene is possibly TRBD1 (5 bases). Trimming removed 1 base at V and 4 bases at J, with 14 bases between. Germline CDR1 reads SGHRS; CDR2 reads YFSETQ. CDR3 length: 15 amino acids. CDR3 bases: TGCGCCAGCAGCTTGACAGGTAGATTGGGAGAGACCCAGTACTTC. Translation gives CASSLTGRLGETQYF. The full variable domain, completed using reference TRBV5-1 and TRBJ2-5, is KAGVTQTPRYLIKTRGQQVTLSCSPISGHRSVSWYQQTPGQGLQFLFEYFSETQRNKGNFPGRFSGRQFSNSRSEMNVSTLELGDSALYLCASSLTGRLGETQYFGPGTRLLVL.

The chain uses TRBV11-2 and TRBJ2-1; D is possibly TRBD2 (5 bases). This CDR3 has 14 residues. The V gene's germline CDR1 is SGHAT and CDR2 FQNNGV. Trimming stripped 0 bases from V and 9 bases from J, with 12 bases between. CDR3 sequence: CASSLDRGAGEQFF. The CDR3, as DNA: TGTGCCAGCAGCTTAGATCGGGGAGCTGGTGAGCAGTTCTTC.